This T cell receptor beta chain was captured by sequencing in a study of blood T cell repertoires in COVID-19. For the study at large: Samples came from the United States, Italy and Spain, spanning acute and convalescent COVID-19.

The CDR3 runs to 16 residues. V shed 4 bases and J shed 1 base, with 13 bases lying between them. Per germline, CDR1 LGHNA and CDR2 YNFKEQ. Per the original data handling: Amplifying reference gene primers gave estimates of nucleated cell counts. TCRdb keeps only in-frame clones here, not all; method: immunoSEQ multiplex PCR. V and J calls and clone size follow that table, whereas D and trimming were derived from the DNA. This table has 150,000 to 200,000 clones, more than 85% appearing once. The receptor was derived from a man in his late teens or twenties with acute or convalescent COVID-19. The chain links TRBV4-2 to TRBJ2-2; D may be TRBD1 (5 bases). Sequencing was done on a sample of peripheral blood. CDR3 loop: CASSRTDIQNTGELFF. The CDR3, as DNA: TGTGCCAGCAGCCGTACGGACATCCAGAACACCGGGGAGCTGTTTTTT.